The present T cell receptor (beta chain) was sequenced within a study of CD8 T cells in ankylosing spondylitis. Germline assignment: CDR1 SGDLS and CDR2 YYNGEE. The V segment lost 7 bases and the J segment 6 bases; nucleotides outside the gene matches: 10. The CDR3 length is 14 residues. This clonotype appeared a few times. Its antigen is unknown. Each TCR beta library was made by quantitative 5'-RACE that incorporated molecular barcodes. MiXCR, applied by TCRdb to the 5' RACE reads, yields one record per CDR3 protein. The sample consists of fewer than 250,000 distinct CDR3 sequences, about 30% of them appearing once. Study-wide findings and caveats: Made up of under ten highly homologous variants, a TCR beta motif appeared characteristic of ankylosing spondylitis blood. In the blood and synovial fluid of reactive arthritis, some motif variants had been previously reported.

The chain recombines TRBV9 with TRBJ2-3; 8 bases line up with TRBD2. The receptor's source is a male donor with ankylosing spondylitis or in good health (not recorded which). Sequenced sample: blood, either unsorted or a sorted T cell fraction (not recorded which). DNA of the CDR3: TGTGCCAGCGGGAGCGGGGGAAGCGGGGATACGCAGTATTTT. It yields the protein CASGSGGSGDTQYF.